Listed below are T cell receptor beta chains from one sample, sequenced in a study of blood T cell repertoires in COVID-19. The table came from immunoSEQ multiplex PCR; TCRdb's copy has only in-frame clones and leaves some out. The data show over 200,000 clones, approximately 86% seen once. Sequencing was carried out using peripheral blood. Receptors originate from a young woman with COVID-19, enrolled during active disease. Each CDR3 is given with its conserved first and last residue. Some rows have no size entry. The others give once, few or many, or a class for an expanded clone.

v_call	clone_size	j_call	cdr3_aa
TRBV6-1	-	TRBJ2-7	CASSESSPRVSSYEQYF
TRBV12-3/TRBV12-4	-	TRBJ2-5	CASSGTRQETQYF
TRBV30	-	TRBJ2-7	CAWSTGSYEQYF
TRBV10-3	-	TRBJ2-7	CAISDYLSRVGEQYF
TRBV5-1	-	TRBJ2-7	CASGEVGAYEQYF
TRBV28	-	TRBJ2-5	CASSRLRTSGRRTETQYF
TRBV6-1	-	TRBJ2-3	CASSEKGGTDTQYF
TRBV28	-	TRBJ1-5	CASSNRQGGTQPQHF
TRBV2	few	TRBJ2-3	CASSEGGSPQYF
TRBV7-6	-	TRBJ1-4	CASSTLQGAREKLFF
TRBV7-2	-	TRBJ1-3	CASSLTGPSGNTIYF
TRBV10-3	-	TRBJ1-6	CAISETTGRGDSPLHF
TRBV2	-	TRBJ1-1	CASRAYLSTGGTEAFF
TRBV10-3	few	TRBJ1-4	CAISESGGPNEKLFF
TRBV3-1/TRBV3-2	-	TRBJ2-7	CASSQLASALTPLYEQYF
TRBV11-3	few	TRBJ1-1	CASSFHGNTEAFF
TRBV19	-	TRBJ2-7	CASSVASAAYEQYF
TRBV30	once	TRBJ1-5	CAWSYGENQPQHF
TRBV10-3	-	TRBJ1-6	CAISELPGGSPLHF
TRBV19	once	TRBJ1-4	CASSLGQGNEKLFF
TRBV7-2	-	TRBJ2-1	CASSLSPLAVYNEQFF
TRBV18	once	TRBJ1-4	CASSSTGGRNEKLFF
TRBV30	-	TRBJ2-3	CAWSVGGAGTDTQYF
TRBV9	-	TRBJ1-1	CASSTSGGEAFF
TRBV29-1	-	TRBJ1-2	CSATGDRGGYGYTF
TRBV4-3	-	TRBJ2-7	CASSQERQYEQYF
TRBV5-6	-	TRBJ2-7	CASSSGTGFYEQYF
TRBV6-6	-	TRBJ1-5	CASIRGGLGPNQPQHF
TRBV19	-	TRBJ1-5	CASGGGTVSNQPQHF
TRBV28	-	TRBJ1-1	CASLSGQRNTEAFF
TRBV19	-	TRBJ1-3	CASTERGSGNTIYF
TRBV2	-	TRBJ2-7	CASRAVYEQYF
TRBV4-3	-	TRBJ1-5	CASSQDWQGVGSGNQPQHF
TRBV5-4	-	TRBJ2-6	CASSNGIWTGANVLTF
TRBV7-2	-	TRBJ2-3	CASSPRLAGISDTQYF
TRBV5-6	-	TRBJ2-1	CASSPGGSGFPSYNEQFF
TRBV10-3	few	TRBJ2-5	CAISWTGETQYF
TRBV19	-	TRBJ1-2	CASSVGGAYYGYTF
TRBV6-2/TRBV6-3	-	TRBJ2-7	CASSHPGTASYEQYF
TRBV3-1/TRBV3-2	-	TRBJ1-1	CASSQRGGGTEAFF
TRBV4-2	-	TRBJ2-3	CASSQGDREASDTQYF